This T cell receptor beta chain emerged from a study of metastatic and nonmetastatic thyroid tumors. About the research overall: Both malignant and benign thyroid patients supplied peripheral blood and tumor or nodule tissue samples, across which the repertoires of these patients were then compared.

Original processing methods: Across clinicopathological groups, CDR3 differences served as the basis for building a distant-metastasis classifier for papillary thyroid cancer. TCRdb reassembled clones from the PCR reads with MiXCR. TCRdb, rather than the study authors, made the V and J calls. The data contain 5,300 or so clones, 30% to 40% of them singletons. The entire patient cohort was treatment-naive prior to thyroid surgery. The V and J ends lost 5 bases and 7 bases respectively, with 12 bases between them. Germline assignment: CDR1 LNHDA and CDR2 SQIVND (reference sequence). This CDR3 has 14 amino acids. This clone was recorded a few times.

The chain links TRBV19 to TRBJ1-6, with a tentative D call TRBD1 (5 bases). The sample was adjacent normal tissue. This clonotype originated in a female donor with papillary thyroid cancer or a benign thyroid nodule (not recorded which). Some clones in this sample may be carry-over from other donors' samples. The CDR3 sequence: CASSHRGPNSPLHF. CDR3 bases: TGTGCCAGTAGTCATCGGGGACCGAATTCACCCCTCCACTTT.